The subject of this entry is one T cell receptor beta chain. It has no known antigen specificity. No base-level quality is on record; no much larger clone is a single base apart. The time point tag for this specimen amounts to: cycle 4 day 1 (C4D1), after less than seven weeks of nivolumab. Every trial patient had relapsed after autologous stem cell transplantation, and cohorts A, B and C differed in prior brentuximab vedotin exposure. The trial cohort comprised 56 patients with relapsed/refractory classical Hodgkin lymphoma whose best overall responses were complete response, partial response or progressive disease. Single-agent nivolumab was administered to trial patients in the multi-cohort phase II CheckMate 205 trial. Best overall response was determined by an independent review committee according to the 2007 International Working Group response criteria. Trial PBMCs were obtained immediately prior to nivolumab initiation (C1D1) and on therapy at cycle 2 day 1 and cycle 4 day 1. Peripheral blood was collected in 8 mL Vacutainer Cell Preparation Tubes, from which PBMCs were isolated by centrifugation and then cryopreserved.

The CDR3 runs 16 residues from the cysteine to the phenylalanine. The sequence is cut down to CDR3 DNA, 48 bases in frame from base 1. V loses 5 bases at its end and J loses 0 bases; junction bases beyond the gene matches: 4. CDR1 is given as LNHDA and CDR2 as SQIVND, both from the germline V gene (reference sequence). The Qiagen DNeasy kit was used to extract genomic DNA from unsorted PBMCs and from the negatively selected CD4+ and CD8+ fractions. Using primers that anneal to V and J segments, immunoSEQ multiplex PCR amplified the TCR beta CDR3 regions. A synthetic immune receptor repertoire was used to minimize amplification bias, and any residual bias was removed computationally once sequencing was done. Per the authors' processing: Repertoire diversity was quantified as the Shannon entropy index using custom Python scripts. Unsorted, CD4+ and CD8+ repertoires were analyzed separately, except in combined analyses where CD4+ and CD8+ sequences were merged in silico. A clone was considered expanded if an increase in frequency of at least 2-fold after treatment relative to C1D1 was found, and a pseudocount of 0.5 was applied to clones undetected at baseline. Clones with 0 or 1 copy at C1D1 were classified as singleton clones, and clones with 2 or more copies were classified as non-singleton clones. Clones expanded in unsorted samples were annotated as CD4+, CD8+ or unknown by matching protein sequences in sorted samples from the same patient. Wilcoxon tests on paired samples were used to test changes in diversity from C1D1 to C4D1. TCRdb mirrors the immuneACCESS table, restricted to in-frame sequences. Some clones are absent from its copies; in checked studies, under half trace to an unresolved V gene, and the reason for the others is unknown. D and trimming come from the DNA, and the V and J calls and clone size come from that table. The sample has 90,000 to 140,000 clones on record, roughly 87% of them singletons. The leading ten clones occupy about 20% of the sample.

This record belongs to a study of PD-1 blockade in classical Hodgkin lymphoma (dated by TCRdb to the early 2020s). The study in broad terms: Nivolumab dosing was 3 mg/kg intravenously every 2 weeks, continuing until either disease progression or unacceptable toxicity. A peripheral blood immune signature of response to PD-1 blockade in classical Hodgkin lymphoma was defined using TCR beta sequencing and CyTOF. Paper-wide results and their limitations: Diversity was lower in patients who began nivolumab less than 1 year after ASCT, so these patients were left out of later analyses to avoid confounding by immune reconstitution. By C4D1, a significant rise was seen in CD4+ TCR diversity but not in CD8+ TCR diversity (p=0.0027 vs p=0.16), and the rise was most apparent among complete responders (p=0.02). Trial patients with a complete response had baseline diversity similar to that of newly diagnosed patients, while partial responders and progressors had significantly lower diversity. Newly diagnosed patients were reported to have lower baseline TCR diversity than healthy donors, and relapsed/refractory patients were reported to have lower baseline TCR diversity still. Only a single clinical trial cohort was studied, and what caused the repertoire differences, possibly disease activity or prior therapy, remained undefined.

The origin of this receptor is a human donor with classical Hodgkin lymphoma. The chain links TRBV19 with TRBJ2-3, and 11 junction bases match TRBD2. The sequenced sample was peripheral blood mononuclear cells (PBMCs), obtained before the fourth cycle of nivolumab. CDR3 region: CASSLRLAGSTDTQYF. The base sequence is TGTGCCAGTAGTTTACGACTAGCGGGAAGCACAGATACGCAGTATTTT.